The following is a T cell receptor (beta chain) sequence with its context. This specimen belongs to a study of graft-versus-host responses after intestinal transplantation. Study background: Anti-thymocyte globulin induction, then tacrolimus and steroids for roughly 3 years, went to all recipients.

Germline-derived CDR1 and CDR2 are MNHNS and SASEGT. V dropped 1 base and J dropped 6 bases, with 15 bases sitting between them. The CDR3 contains 16 residues. Only in-frame clones appear in the TCRdb table, and some are missing; sequencing was by immunoSEQ multiplex PCR. The sample contains roughly 12,000 clones, about 83% of which appear only once. The chain links TRBV6-1 to TRBJ2-2; maybe TRBD2 (5 bases). The source of this sequence is a human patient who received an intestinal transplant, so some T cells may come from the graft donor. Sequencing used PBMCs, obtained just under 130 days after transplant. This chain's CDR3 is CASSEEVRLAAGELFF. For the CDR3, the DNA is TGTGCCAGCAGTGAAGAGGTGCGGCTAGCTGCCGGGGAGCTGTTTTTT.